Below, 20 T cell receptor beta chains from the same sample are listed, as sequenced in a study of cytomegalovirus exposure and HLA in healthy donors. 60 Vbeta and 13 Jbeta primers were used in PCR. The protocol was immunoSEQ multiplex PCR, while the TCRdb copy is restricted to in-frame clones and leaves out a portion. This sample has approximately 170,000 clones, with 85% found just once. The source material was PBMCs. These receptor sequences come from a boy aged 2 to 10 in good health and CMV-seronegative.

The J gene is TRBJ2-3, the V gene TRBV5-6; 7 bases are a match to TRBD1. This CDR3 spans 15 amino acids. CDR1 is SGHDT and CDR2 is YYEEEE in the germline V gene. Unmatched junction bases numbered 8, after V lost 1 base and J lost 6 bases. This CDR3 reads CASSLRTGLGDTQYF. The CDR3 region has the DNA TGTGCCAGCAGCTTGAGGACAGGACTTGGGGATACGCAGTATTTT. Filled out from reference TRBV5-6 and TRBJ2-3, the complete variable domain reads DAGVTQSPTHLIKTRGQQVTLRCSPKSGHDTVSWYQQALGQGPQFIFQYYEEEERQRGNFPDRFSGHQFPNYSSELNVNALLLGDSALYLCASSLRTGLGDTQYFGPGTRLTVL.

This clone was seen a single time. The chain recombines TRBV5-4 with TRBJ1-1; D perhaps matches TRBD1 (5 bases). The germline CDR1 and CDR2 sequences are SGHNT and YYREEE (reference sequence). This CDR3 is built from 16 residues. Trimming took off 4 bases at V and 3 bases at J, with 19 bases between the two ends. DNA of the CDR3: TGTGCCAGCAGCCCCCGCCCGAGCCGGGGGGACACTGAAGCTTTCTTT. This codes for CASSPRPSRGDTEAFF.

The chain couples TRBV27 to TRBJ2-7, with 8 bases fitting TRBD1. The length of the CDR3 is 13 residues. V was pared by 2 bases and J by 5 bases, with 2 bases of the junction left unmatched. Germline assignment: CDR1 MNHEY and CDR2 SMNVEV (reference sequence). The CDR3 loop is CASSLAGGHEQYF. The CDR3 DNA follows: TGTGCCAGCAGTTTAGCAGGGGGCCACGAGCAGTACTTC.

J is TRBJ2-6 and V is TRBV5-1; a weak D match, TRBD1 (5 bases). V was cut by 4 bases and J by 1 base, with 9 bases left in between. Per the germline V gene, CDR1 is SGHRS and CDR2 is YFSETQ. The CDR3 spans 15 residues. CDR3 loop: CASSIGQSGANVLTF. In nucleotides, the CDR3 is TGCGCCAGCAGCATAGGACAATCTGGGGCCAACGTCCTGACTTTC.

The CDR3 is CASSPGAGSSYEQYF. The CDR3 bases are TGTGCCAGCTCACCAGGTGCGGGAAGCTCCTACGAGCAGTACTTC. V and J are TRBV18 and TRBJ2-7; weak D call: TRBD2 (6 bases). The ends were cut back, 2 bases at V and 0 bases at J, with 11 bases in the middle. CDR1 is KGHSH and CDR2 is LQKENI in the germline V gene. This CDR3 is 15 amino acids long.

The V call is TRBV2, the J call TRBJ1-5; D call uncertain. V lost 8 bases, J lost 9 bases, and 14 bases lay in between. The CDR3 has 12 residues. Germline V lookup: CDR1 SNHLY, CDR2 FYNNEI. The CDR3 sequence is CASDEGGTPQHF. DNA of the CDR3: TGTGCCAGCGATGAGGGAGGCACGCCCCAGCATTTT.

The V gene is TRBV29-1, the J gene TRBJ1-2, with D hard to call. This CDR3 contains 15 residues. Deletions cut 6 bases from V and 2 bases from J, with 19 bases between. The germline V gene encodes CDR1 SQVTM and CDR2 ANQGSEA. CDR3 nucleotides: TGCAGCGTCGGCGGCGTGAGGGCGGGAAACTATGGCTACACCTTC. Its translation is CSVGGVRAGNYGYTF.

The chain combines TRBV6-1 with TRBJ1-2, with TRBD1 matching over 8 bases. This CDR3 comprises 12 residues. Per germline, CDR1 MNHNS and CDR2 SASEGT. Written as DNA, the CDR3 is TGTGAGGCGCGGACAGGGCCTTATGGCTACACCTTC. This sequence encodes CEARTGPYGYTF.

The chain is built from TRBV4-1 and TRBJ2-7; 9 positions agree with TRBD2. Germline loops: CDR1 MGHRA, CDR2 YSYEKL. With 0 bases clipped from V and 2 bases from J, the junction kept 8 bases outside the gene matches. This CDR3 region has 17 residues. CDR3 loop: CASSQDSPSGNPYEQYF. The CDR3 coding sequence is TGCGCCAGCAGCCAAGATAGTCCTAGCGGGAACCCCTACGAGCAGTACTTC.

The chain recombines TRBV28 with TRBJ1-2; perhaps TRBD1 as D (6 bases). This CDR3 has 18 amino acids. Per the germline V gene, CDR1 is MDHEN and CDR2 is SYDVKM. Between the trimmed V and J ends, which lost 2 bases and 4 bases, there was a span of 23 bases. As DNA, the CDR3 is TGTGCCAGCAGTTTAGGGTGGCTGGGACAAGATTCTCGCTATGGCTACACCTTC. It is translated as CASSLGWLGQDSRYGYTF.

The chain combines TRBV11-2 with TRBJ1-4; 7 nucleotides match TRBD1. Germline V CDR1 and CDR2: SGHAT, FQNNGV. This CDR3 is built from 15 residues. The V gene end was trimmed by 5 bases and the J gene end by 5 bases; junction bases not matched to a gene: 8. The CDR3 region has the DNA TGTGCCAGCAGCCACCCGGGACAGCGAAATGAAAAACTGTTTTTT. Encoded protein: CASSHPGQRNEKLFF.

This clone appeared a single time. The rearrangement uses TRBV5-4 and TRBJ2-3, with D maybe TRBD2 (7 bases). CDR3 size: 16 residues. The V and J ends lost 0 bases and 2 bases respectively, with 13 bases between them. Germline assignment: CDR1 SGHNT and CDR2 YYREEE (reference sequence). CDR3 in DNA: TGTGCCAGCAGCTTGGACTCGGGGGGCTCCACAGATACGCAGTATTTT. Translating it yields CASSLDSGGSTDTQYF.

This sequence joins TRBV5-4 and TRBJ2-5, with D possibly matching TRBD2 (6 bases). Looked up from germline, CDR1 is SGHNT and CDR2 is YYREEE (reference sequence). Trimming cost V 5 bases and J 3 bases, with 11 bases left between them. The CDR3 contains 13 residues. For the CDR3, the DNA is TGTGCCAGCAGAGTCTCGGGGGAAGAGACCCAGTACTTC. Its translation: CASRVSGEETQYF.

The V call is TRBV5-1, the J call TRBJ2-5; D remains unclear. The germline CDR1 and CDR2 sequences are SGHRS and YFSETQ. This CDR3 contains 14 residues. V was clipped by 0 bases and J by 5 bases, with 11 bases between them. For the CDR3, the DNA is TGCGCCAGCAGCTTGGAGTCCCTGAGGGAGACCCAGTACTTC. This gives the protein CASSLESLRETQYF. Full variable domain (remainder filled in from reference TRBV5-1 and TRBJ2-5): KAGVTQTPRYLIKTRGQQVTLSCSPISGHRSVSWYQQTPGQGLQFLFEYFSETQRNKGNFPGRFSGRQFSNSRSEMNVSTLELGDSALYLCASSLESLRETQYFGPGTRLLVL.

J is TRBJ2-7 and V is TRBV18, with a weak D call TRBD2 (5 bases). V dropped 6 bases and J dropped 1 base, with 10 bases sitting between them. The germline gives CDR1 KGHSH, CDR2 LQKENI. The CDR3 runs to 13 residues. In DNA form, the CDR3 reads TGTGCCAGCTCCCTCGCGGGTTCCTACGAGCAGTACGTC. It codes for CASSLAGSYEQYV.

This chain links TRBV13 with TRBJ2-7; TRBD2 matches 8 bases. Germline lookup yields CDR1 PRHDT and CDR2 FYEKMQ (reference sequence). The CDR3 spans 14 residues. Trimming at V came to 5 bases and at J to 5 bases, leaving 8 bases not matched to a gene. Here the CDR3 reads CASSGGAGGNEQYF. In DNA, the CDR3 is TGTGCCAGCAGCGGCGGGGCGGGAGGAAACGAGCAGTACTTC.

The chain recombines TRBV10-3 with TRBJ1-1; TRBD1 aligns across 9 bases. This CDR3 is built from 13 residues. Germline V lookup: CDR1 ENHRY, CDR2 SYGVKD. Trimming cost V 8 bases and J 1 base; bases outside gene matches: 2. The CDR3 loop reads CAIGDRANTEAFF. In nucleotides, the CDR3 is TGTGCCATCGGGGACAGGGCGAACACTGAAGCTTTCTTT.

The chain couples TRBV28 to TRBJ2-2; D is possibly TRBD1 (5 bases). The CDR3 is 16 residues long. Germline CDR1 and CDR2: MDHEN and SYDVKM. V was shortened by 3 bases and J by 2 bases, with 13 bases between the two germline ends. For the CDR3, the DNA is TGTGCCAGCAGTTTGGAACAGGTGTTTAACACCGGGGAGCTGTTTTTT. Amino acid sequence: CASSLEQVFNTGELFF.

V gene TRBV7-9 combines with J gene TRBJ2-1; D gene ambiguous. The CDR3 has 14 amino acids. V shed 1 base and J shed 3 bases, with 7 bases lying between them. CDR1 and CDR2 from the germline V gene are SEHNR and FQNEAQ (reference sequence). CDR3 residues: CASSLGQIYNEQFF. The CDR3 DNA is TGTGCCAGCAGCTTAGGTCAGATCTACAATGAGCAGTTCTTC.

The genes are TRBV25-1 and TRBJ2-1; 8 bases agree with TRBD2. This CDR3 spans 14 amino acids. CDR1 is MGHDK and CDR2 is SYGVNS in the germline V gene. V lost 11 bases, J lost 0 bases, and 6 bases stayed unmatched. The CDR3 protein is CAGEGLGSYNEQFF. CDR3 DNA: TGTGCCGGAGAGGGACTAGGCTCCTACAATGAGCAGTTCTTC.